This is a list of T cell receptor beta chains from one sample in a study of T cells after yellow fever vaccination. TCRdb redid the calling of the 5' RACE reads with MiXCR, one entry per CDR3 protein. The sample has approximately 350,000 distinct CDR3 sequences, about 9.9% seen once. The sequenced sample was PBMCs, obtained on the day of the first yellow fever vaccination. All receptors come from a man between 18 and 29 years old who received the YFV17D yellow fever vaccine. The CDR3 runs from the conserved cysteine through the conserved F or W. A D gene is named only where the DNA matches it firmly. Size tells how often a clone was seen (once, few, many) or the class of an expanded clone, and some rows leave it out.

d_gene,len,v_gene,abundance,j_gene,CDR3aa,CDR3nt
TRBD2,18,TRBV7-8,few,TRBJ2-5,CASSFRWRGATSAETQYF,TGTGCCAGCAGCTTTCGATGGCGGGGGGCTACTAGCGCAGAGACCCAGTACTTC
NA,13,TRBV20-1,many,TRBJ1-5,CSASRDGNQPQHF,TGCAGTGCTAGCCGAGACGGGAATCAGCCCCAGCATTTT
NA,14,TRBV12-3/TRBV12-4,NA,TRBJ1-1,CASSPDWGYAEAFF,TGTGCCAGCAGCCCTGACTGGGGGTACGCTGAAGCTTTCTTT
NA,13,TRBV28,few,TRBJ1-1,CASGENGRSEAFF,TGTGCCAGCGGTGAAAACGGACGCTCTGAAGCTTTCTTT
TRBD1,14,TRBV6-1,few,TRBJ1-3,CASQQGLGGNTIYF,TGTGCCAGCCAACAGGGGCTCGGGGGAAACACCATATATTTT
NA,15,TRBV6-2/TRBV6-3,few,TRBJ2-3,CASSLGYGGLDTQYF,TGTGCCAGCAGCCTGGGATACGGGGGGCTGGATACGCAGTATTTT
TRBD2,16,TRBV6-5,NA,TRBJ2-1,CASSYGLSGGDNEQFF,TGTGCCAGCAGTTACGGCCTTAGCGGGGGGGACAATGAGCAGTTCTTC
NA,14,TRBV4-2,few,TRBJ2-5,CASSRVDPGETQYF,TGTGCCAGCAGCCGGGTAGACCCGGGGGAGACCCAGTACTTC
TRBD2,14,TRBV19,few,TRBJ2-1,CASSGREGNNEQFF,TGTGCCAGTAGTGGCCGGGAGGGAAACAATGAGCAGTTCTTC
NA,15,TRBV20-1,few,TRBJ1-6,CSARDGQTDYSPLHF,TGCAGTGCTAGAGATGGGCAGACGGACTATTCACCCCTCCACTTT
TRBD2,18,TRBV20-1,NA,TRBJ2-3,CSARPPGTSGGATDTQYF,TGCAGTGCTAGACCCCCTGGCACTAGCGGGGGGGCCACAGATACGCAGTATTTT
NA,12,TRBV6-6,NA,TRBJ2-7,CASRNADSEQYF,TGTGCCAGCAGGAACGCCGACTCCGAGCAGTACTTC
NA,16,TRBV20-1,few,TRBJ1-5,CSAREPTGGWNQPQHF,TGCAGTGCTAGAGAACCCACCGGGGGGTGGAATCAGCCCCAGCATTTT
TRBD2,15,TRBV7-2,NA,TRBJ2-1,CATRSQVAGGGEQFF,TGTGCCACTAGGAGTCAAGTGGCGGGGGGCGGTGAGCAGTTCTTC
TRBD1,14,TRBV7-2,NA,TRBJ2-5,CASRRQGNSETQYF,TGTGCCAGCAGGCGACAGGGTAACTCAGAGACCCAGTACTTC
NA,12,TRBV6-1,many,TRBJ2-7,CASSESSYEQYF,TGTGCCAGCAGTGAAAGTTCCTACGAGCAGTACTTC
TRBD1,15,TRBV9,NA,TRBJ1-2,CASSARQGSYYGYTF,TGTGCCAGCAGCGCCCGACAGGGTTCCTACTATGGCTACACCTTC
NA,13,TRBV5-1,many,TRBJ1-2,CASSLVAEGGYTF,TGCGCCAGCAGCTTGGTGGCGGAGGGTGGCTACACCTTC
TRBD1,15,TRBV9,NA,TRBJ2-1,CASSAWGQEYNEQFF,TGTGCCAGCAGCGCCTGGGGACAGGAGTACAATGAGCAGTTCTTC
TRBD1,14,TRBV29-1,few,TRBJ2-5,CSVEGTNRGETQYF,TGCAGCGTTGAGGGAACTAACAGGGGTGAGACCCAGTACTTC
NA,14,TRBV20-1,NA,TRBJ1-2,CSASSGPSLYGYTF,TGCAGTGCTAGTAGTGGACCCAGTCTCTATGGCTACACCTTC
NA,16,TRBV12-3/TRBV12-4,many,TRBJ2-2,CASSPPTLAFSGELFF,TGTGCCAGCAGTCCCCCCACGTTAGCGTTTTCCGGGGAGCTGTTTTTT
NA,13,TRBV10-3,NA,TRBJ2-7,CAISGGLSYEQYF,TGTGCCATCAGTGGGGGACTCTCCTACGAGCAGTACTTC
NA,14,TRBV6-5,few,TRBJ2-3,CASSYFSLGDTQYF,TGTGCCAGCAGTTACTTTAGCCTGGGGGATACGCAGTATTTT
NA,15,TRBV10-3,NA,TRBJ1-5,CAISGAGGSNQPQHF,TGTGCCATCAGTGGGGCAGGAGGAAGCAATCAGCCCCAGCATTTT
NA,15,TRBV5-1,few,TRBJ1-6,CASSLVSFYNSPLHF,TGCGCCAGCAGCTTGGTCAGCTTCTATAATTCACCCCTCCACTTT
NA,12,TRBV4-3,many,TRBJ2-4,CASRPGLDIQYF,TGCGCCAGCAGACCGGGACTCGACATTCAGTACTTC
NA,13,TRBV7-2,many,TRBJ1-6,CASSFSGKSPLHF,TGTGCCAGCAGCTTTTCAGGAAAGTCACCCCTCCACTTT
NA,15,TRBV10-1,few,TRBJ2-3,CASSEPGYSTDTQYF,TGCGCCAGCAGTGAGCCGGGGTATAGCACAGATACGCAGTATTTT
NA,13,TRBV7-3,NA,TRBJ2-1,CASRMGPYYEQFF,TGTGCCAGCAGAATGGGACCTTACTATGAGCAGTTCTTC
TRBD1,17,TRBV12-3/TRBV12-4,many,TRBJ2-2,CASSGPGQGRNTGELFF,TGTGCCAGCAGTGGGCCGGGACAGGGGAGGAACACCGGGGAGCTGTTTTTT
NA,15,TRBV5-1,NA,TRBJ2-6,CASSSGRSEANVLTF,TGCGCCAGCAGCTCGGGGCGCTCTGAGGCCAACGTCCTGACTTTC
NA,16,TRBV4-1,few,TRBJ2-5,CASSQSMGRPQETQYF,TGCGCCAGCAGCCAATCCATGGGCAGGCCCCAAGAGACCCAGTACTTC
NA,15,TRBV7-2,NA,TRBJ1-5,CASRLTVNRGQPQRF,TGTGCCAGCAGGTTGACAGTGAATCGGGGTCAGCCCCAGCGTTTT
NA,15,TRBV9,few,TRBJ1-5,CASSPQGGRNQPQHF,TGTGCCAGCAGCCCCCAGGGAGGGCGCAATCAGCCCCAGCATTTT
NA,14,TRBV14,many,TRBJ1-6,CASSQVDSYSPLHF,TGTGCCAGCAGCCAAGTTGACAGCTATTCACCCCTCCACTTT
NA,13,TRBV11-2,few,TRBJ1-2,CASSKGGGYGYTF,TGTGCCAGCAGCAAAGGCGGGGGCTATGGCTACACCTTC
NA,16,TRBV9,few,TRBJ2-3,CASSVDIGPGTDTQYF,TGTGCCAGCAGCGTAGATATTGGCCCTGGCACAGATACGCAGTATTTT
NA,16,TRBV25-1,NA,TRBJ2-1,CASSDQPDDQSNEQFF,TGTGCCAGCAGTGATCAACCGGACGATCAATCCAATGAGCAGTTCTTC
NA,14,TRBV20-1,few,TRBJ1-4,CSAREGKFNEKLFF,TGCAGTGCTAGAGAGGGGAAGTTTAATGAAAAACTGTTTTTT
TRBD2,14,TRBV7-7,few,TRBJ2-5,CASSPSGSEETQYF,TGTGCTAGCAGCCCTAGCGGGAGTGAAGAGACCCAGTACTTC
TRBD2,19,TRBV4-1,NA,TRBJ2-6,CASSQAGSSGFPGANVLTF,TGCGCCAGCAGCCAAGCGGGATCTAGCGGGTTTCCTGGGGCCAACGTCCTGACTTTC
NA,14,TRBV18,NA,TRBJ2-3,CASSPRGSTDTQYF,TGTGCCAGCTCACCGCGAGGGAGCACAGATACGCAGTATTTT
NA,14,TRBV6-2/TRBV6-3,few,TRBJ1-1,CASHLSGANTEAFF,TGTGCCAGCCATCTCTCGGGGGCTAACACTGAAGCTTTCTTT